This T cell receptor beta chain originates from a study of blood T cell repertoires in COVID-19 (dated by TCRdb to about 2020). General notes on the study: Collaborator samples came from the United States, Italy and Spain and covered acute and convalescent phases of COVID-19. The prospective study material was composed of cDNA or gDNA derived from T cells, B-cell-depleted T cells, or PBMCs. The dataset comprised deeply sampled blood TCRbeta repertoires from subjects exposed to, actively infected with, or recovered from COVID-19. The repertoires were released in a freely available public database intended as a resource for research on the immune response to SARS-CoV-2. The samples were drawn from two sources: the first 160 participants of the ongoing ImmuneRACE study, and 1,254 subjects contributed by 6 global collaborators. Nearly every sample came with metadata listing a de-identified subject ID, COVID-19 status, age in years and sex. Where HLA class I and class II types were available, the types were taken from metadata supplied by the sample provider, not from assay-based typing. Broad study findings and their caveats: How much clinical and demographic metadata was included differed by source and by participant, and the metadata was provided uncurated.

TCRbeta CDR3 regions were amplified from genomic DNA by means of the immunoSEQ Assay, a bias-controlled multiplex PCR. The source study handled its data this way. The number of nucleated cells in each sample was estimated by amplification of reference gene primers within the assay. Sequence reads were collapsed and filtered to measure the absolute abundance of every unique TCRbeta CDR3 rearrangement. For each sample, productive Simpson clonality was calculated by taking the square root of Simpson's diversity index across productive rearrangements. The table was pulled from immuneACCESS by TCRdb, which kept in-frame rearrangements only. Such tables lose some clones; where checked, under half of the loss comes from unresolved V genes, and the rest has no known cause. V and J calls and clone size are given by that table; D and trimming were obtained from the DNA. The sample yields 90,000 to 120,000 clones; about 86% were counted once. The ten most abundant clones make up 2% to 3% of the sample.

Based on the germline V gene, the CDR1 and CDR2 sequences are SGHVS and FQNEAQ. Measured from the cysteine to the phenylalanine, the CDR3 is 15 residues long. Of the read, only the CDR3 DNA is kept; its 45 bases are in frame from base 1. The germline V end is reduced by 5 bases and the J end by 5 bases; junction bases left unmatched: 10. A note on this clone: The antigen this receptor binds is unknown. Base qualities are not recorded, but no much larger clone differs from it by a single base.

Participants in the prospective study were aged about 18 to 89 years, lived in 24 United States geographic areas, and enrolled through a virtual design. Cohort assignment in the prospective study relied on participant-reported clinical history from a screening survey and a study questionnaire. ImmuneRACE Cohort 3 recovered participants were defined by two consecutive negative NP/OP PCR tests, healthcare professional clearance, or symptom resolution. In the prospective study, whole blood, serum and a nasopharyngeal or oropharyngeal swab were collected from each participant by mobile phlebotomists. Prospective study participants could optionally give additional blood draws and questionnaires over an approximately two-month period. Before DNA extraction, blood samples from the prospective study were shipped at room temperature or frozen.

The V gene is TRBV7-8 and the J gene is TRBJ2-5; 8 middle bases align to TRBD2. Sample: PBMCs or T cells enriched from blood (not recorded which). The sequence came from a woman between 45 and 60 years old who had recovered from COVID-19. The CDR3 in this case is CASSERGGLGETQYF. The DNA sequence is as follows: TGTGCCAGCAGCGAACGGGGGGGCCTCGGGGAGACCCAGTACTTC.